These 18 T cell receptor beta chains originate from one sample sequenced in a study of cytomegalovirus exposure and HLA in healthy donors. The assay was immunoSEQ multiplex PCR, and TCRdb's table has in-frame clones only and misses some. The sample has 45,000 to 70,000 clones; over 90% are singletons. Source material: PBMCs. The origin of the receptors is a woman between 18 and 30 years old in good health and CMV-seronegative.

The rearrangement links TRBV19 to TRBJ1-2; the D gene is possibly TRBD1 (5 bases). Germline CDR1 and CDR2: LNHDA and SQIVND (reference sequence). Deletions cut 3 bases from V and 2 bases from J, with 13 bases between. The CDR3 is 15 amino acids. The CDR3 is CASSISGGGNYGYTF. The CDR3 DNA reads as TGTGCCAGTAGTATCTCAGGCGGGGGAAACTATGGCTACACCTTC.

The genes are TRBV9 and TRBJ2-1; 8 bases align to TRBD1. Trimming at V came to 4 bases and at J to 7 bases, leaving 10 bases not matched to a gene. Germline V CDR1 and CDR2: SGDLS, YYNGEE. The CDR3 loop spans 15 amino acids. The CDR3 sequence is CASSLVGTGGNEQFF. CDR3 nucleotide sequence: TGTGCCAGCAGCCTCGTGGGAACAGGGGGGAATGAGCAGTTCTTC.

The chain employs TRBV5-4 and TRBJ1-2, with D hard to call. CDR3 size: 14 residues. V gave up 0 bases and J gave up 5 bases, with 11 bases separating them. From germline, CDR1 is SGHNT and CDR2 YYREEE (reference sequence). The DNA of the CDR3 is TGTGCCAGCAGCTTGGAATCGCGAGGATATGGCTACACCTTC. It codes for CASSLESRGYGYTF.

Details on this clone: The same CDR3 arises from other DNA sequences in this sample as well. The CDR3 DNA reads TGTGCCTGGAGTGTAGGGGTTAATCAGCCCCAGCATTTT. Protein: CAWSVGVNQPQHF. This chain connects TRBV30 to TRBJ1-5; a weak D match, TRBD1 (5 bases). V lost 0 bases to trimming and J lost 4 bases, with 7 bases between them. Germline CDR1 is GTSNPN and CDR2 is SVGIG (reference sequence). The CDR3 length is 13 residues.

The chain is built from TRBV7-9 and TRBJ2-4; 7 bases line up with TRBD1. The V segment lost 4 bases and the J segment 7 bases; nucleotides outside the gene matches: 7. The CDR3 loop spans 14 amino acids. Germline CDR1 SEHNR, CDR2 FQNEAQ (reference sequence). CDR3 DNA: TGTGCCAGCAGCTCCACAGGGGTCGGGAACATTCAGTACTTC. Translated, it gives CASSSTGVGNIQYF.

The count of this clone is one. The chain recombines TRBV5-6 with TRBJ1-1, with D unresolved. Trimming stripped 1 base from V and 4 bases from J, with 8 bases between. Germline values: CDR1 SGHDT, CDR2 YYEEEE. This CDR3 spans 13 amino acids. Here the CDR3 DNA reads TGTGCCAGCAGCTTGCCGGAGGGCACTGAAGCTTTCTTT. Protein: CASSLPEGTEAFF.

The gene calls are TRBV7-9 and TRBJ1-6, with 9 positions matching TRBD1. J was trimmed by 7 bases and V by 3 bases; bases with no gene match: 10. The V gene's germline CDR1 is SEHNR and CDR2 FQNEAQ (reference sequence). CDR3 length: 17 amino acids. CDR3: CASSFRDRESRNSPLHF. In nucleotides, the CDR3 is TGTGCCAGCAGCTTCCGGGACAGGGAGTCTAGAAATTCACCCCTCCACTTT.

The chain couples TRBV7-2 to TRBJ1-4; D not certain. Germline CDR1 and CDR2: SGHTA and FQGNSA. The CDR3 length is 14 residues. The germline V and J ends were trimmed by 2 bases and 7 bases, with 11 bases remaining between them. CDR3 region: CASSLSLEREKLFF. The CDR3 coding sequence is TGTGCCAGCAGCTTATCTCTCGAGCGTGAAAAACTGTTTTTT.

This chain uses TRBV11-3 with TRBJ1-1, with D uncertain. The ends were cut back, 5 bases at V and 8 bases at J, with 15 bases in the middle. Germline values: CDR1 SGHNT, CDR2 YENEEA. This CDR3 is 13 amino acids long. CDR3 bases: TGTGCCAGCAGCCCCGGGTTGGGGAGAGAAGCTTTCTTT. Its translation: CASSPGLGREAFF. The full variable domain, with the rest looked up from reference TRBV11-3 and TRBJ1-1, is EAGVVQSPRYKIIEKKQPVAFWCNPISGHNTLYWYLQNLGQGPELLIRYENEEAVDDSQLPKDRFSAERLKGVDSTLKIQPAELGDSAVYLCASSPGLGREAFFGQGTRLTVV.

The V call is TRBV10-3, the J call TRBJ2-1, with 8 bases that match TRBD2. Trimming removed 5 bases from V and 0 bases from J; junction bases left unmatched: 6. The CDR3 is made up of 16 amino acids. CDR1 and CDR2 from the germline V gene are ENHRY and SYGVKD. The CDR3 DNA sequence: TGTGCCATCAGTCTTCTAGCGGGCGCCTCCTACAATGAGCAGTTCTTC. Translation: CAISLLAGASYNEQFF.

The chain uses TRBV11-2 and TRBJ2-7, with D perhaps TRBD2 (5 bases). V was shortened by 5 bases and J by 0 bases, with 14 bases between the two germline ends. The V gene's germline CDR1 is SGHAT and CDR2 FQNNGV. The CDR3 loop spans 15 amino acids. CDR3: CASSISRGSSYEQYV. CDR3 bases: TGTGCCAGCAGCATCAGTCGTGGGAGCTCCTACGAGCAGTACGTC.

This rearrangement joins TRBV30 to TRBJ1-1; the D gene is possibly TRBD1 (6 bases). This CDR3 has 10 residues. V was cut by 5 bases and J by 10 bases, with 11 bases left in between. The germline V gene encodes CDR1 GTSNPN and CDR2 SVGIG (reference sequence). The CDR3 loop is CAWARGSAFF. The CDR3 region has the DNA TGTGCCTGGGCCAGGGGCTCAGCTTTCTTT.

This rearrangement joins TRBV6-1 to TRBJ1-1; a weak D match, TRBD1 (5 bases). The germline V and J ends were trimmed by 3 bases and 0 bases, with 8 bases remaining between them. CDR3 length: 14 amino acids. From germline, CDR1 is MNHNS and CDR2 SASEGT. CDR3 nucleotides: TGTGCCAGCAGTGACCAGGGTGTGAACACTGAAGCTTTCTTT. It is translated as CASSDQGVNTEAFF.

V is TRBV5-1 and J is TRBJ2-7, with D hard to call. V dropped 9 bases and J dropped 4 bases, with 20 bases sitting between them. This CDR3 region has 14 residues. CDR1 and CDR2 from the germline V gene are SGHRS and YFSETQ. CDR3: CAIYHSTRSYEQYV. In nucleotides, the CDR3 is TGCGCCATCTACCACAGTACTCGGTCGTACGAGCAGTACGTC.

The CDR3 nucleotides are TGTGCCAGCAGCTACCGGACAGGGGGGAGCGAGCAGTACTTC. Its protein product is CASSYRTGGSEQYF. The rearrangement links TRBV11-2 to TRBJ2-7; 10 positions agree with TRBD1. Looked up from germline, CDR1 is SGHAT and CDR2 is FQNNGV. The CDR3 extends over 14 amino acids. J lost 6 bases, V lost 4 bases, and 6 bases had no gene match.

The CDR3 coding sequence is TGTGCCATCAGCGAACAACAACAGGGGGCGGCGGAGACCCAGTACTTC. Protein: CAISEQQQGAAETQYF. This sequence joins TRBV10-3 and TRBJ2-5; 9 bases are a match to TRBD1. The CDR3 sequence is 16 residues long. The trim removed 6 bases at V and 5 bases at J, leaving 13 bases unmatched. Germline V gene data show CDR1 as ENHRY and CDR2 as SYGVKD.

The rearrangement links TRBV9 to TRBJ2-1, with TRBD1 identical over 8 bases. With 5 bases clipped from V and 3 bases from J, the junction kept 10 bases outside the gene matches. Germline loops: CDR1 SGDLS, CDR2 YYNGEE. This CDR3 region has 16 residues. CDR3 coding DNA: TGTGCCAGCAGTGGGACCACAGGGGGTTTCTACAATGAGCAGTTCTTC. Residues: CASSGTTGGFYNEQFF.

The chain uses TRBV14 and TRBJ2-1; D is perhaps TRBD2 (6 bases). Trimming took 0 bases from V and 9 from J, leaving 18 bases between them. Germline lookup yields CDR1 SGHDN and CDR2 FVKESK. The length of the CDR3 is 16 residues. This CDR3 reads CASSQDWGLPIGEQFF. CDR3 bases: TGTGCCAGCAGCCAAGATTGGGGACTCCCCATTGGTGAGCAGTTCTTC.